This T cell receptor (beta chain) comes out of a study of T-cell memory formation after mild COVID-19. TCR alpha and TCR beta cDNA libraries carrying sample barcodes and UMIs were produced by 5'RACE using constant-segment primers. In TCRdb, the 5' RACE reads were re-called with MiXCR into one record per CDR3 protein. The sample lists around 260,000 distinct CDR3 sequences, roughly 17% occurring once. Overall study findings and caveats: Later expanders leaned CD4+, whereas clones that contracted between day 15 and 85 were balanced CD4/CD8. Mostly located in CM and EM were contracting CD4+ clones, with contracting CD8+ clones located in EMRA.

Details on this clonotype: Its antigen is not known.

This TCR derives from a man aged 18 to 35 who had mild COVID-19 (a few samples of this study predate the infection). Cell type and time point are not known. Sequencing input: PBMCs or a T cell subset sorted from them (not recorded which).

CDR3: CASSTRTGAATDTQYF. The CDR3 bases are TGTGCCAGCTCAACTCGTACGGGGGCGGCCACAGATACGCAGTATTTT. This chain uses TRBV18 with TRBJ2-3; D could derive from TRBD1 or TRBD2 (6 bases each). This CDR3 is 16 amino acids long. With 5 bases removed from V and 2 bases from J, the gap between germline ends came to 17 bases. Germline CDR1 KGHSH, CDR2 LQKENI.